The rows below give T cell receptor beta chains drawn from one sample of a study of untreated major depressive disorder. Using immunoSEQ multiplex PCR, the repertoire was profiled, and TCRdb retains in-frame clones only, with some absent. The sample yields tens of thousands of clones, 70% to 90% seen once. Material: CD4+ T cells from PBMCs. The receptor set was obtained from a woman aged 25 to 39 in good health. CDR3s include the opening cysteine and the closing phenylalanine or tryptophan. Fields, in order: J gene, clone size, V gene, D gene, CDR3 protein, CDR3 DNA. A D gene is named only where the DNA matches it firmly. The listing skips clone size in some rows; elsewhere it reads once, few, many or a size class.

>TRBJ2-7|NA|TRBV6-5|TRBD1
CASSYGTETYEQYF
TGTGCCAGCAGTTACGGGACAGAGACCTACGAGCAGTACTTC
>TRBJ2-7|few|TRBV2|TRBD2
CASSLRGGIYEQYF
TGTGCCAGCAGCCTTCGGGGGGGGATCTACGAGCAGTACTTC
>TRBJ1-2|NA|TRBV5-1|NA
CASSSGTSANYGYTF
TGCGCCAGCAGTTCTGGGACATCGGCTAACTATGGCTACACCTTC
>TRBJ2-2|NA|TRBV9|TRBD1
CASQAGTAFTGELFF
TGTGCCAGCCAAGCTGGGACAGCCTTCACCGGGGAGCTGTTTTTT
>TRBJ1-6|NA|TRBV6-5|NA
CASSSPRDRHSPLHF
TGTGCCAGCAGTTCCCCACGTGATCGGCATTCACCCCTCCACTTT
>TRBJ1-6|NA|TRBV19|TRBD1
CASSIGSGGYPLHF
TGTGCCAGTAGTATAGGGTCAGGGGGCTACCCCCTCCACTTT
>TRBJ1-2|NA|TRBV27|TRBD1
CASSARQGAGYGYTF
TGTGCCAGCAGTGCTCGACAGGGGGCAGGCTATGGCTACACCTTC
>TRBJ1-5|NA|TRBV4-3|NA
CASSQVIDQPQHF
TGCGCCAGCAGCCAAGTTATTGATCAGCCCCAGCATTTT
>TRBJ1-5|NA|TRBV4-2|NA
CASSHRQGNQPQHF
TGTGCCAGCAGCCACCGACAGGGCAATCAGCCCCAGCATTTT
>TRBJ1-5|NA|TRBV14|NA
CASSSDLGGPQHF
TGTGCCAGCAGCTCGGACTTAGGAGGGCCCCAGCATTTT
>TRBJ1-1|NA|TRBV11-2|NA
CASSLKQGMMGMNTEAFF
TGTGCCAGCAGCTTAAAACAGGGTATGATGGGGATGAACACTGAAGCTTTCTTT
>TRBJ2-7|NA|TRBV9|NA
CASSTHDSYEQYF
TGTGCCAGCAGCACACACGACTCCTACGAGCAGTACTTC
>TRBJ1-1|few|TRBV7-8|TRBD1
CASSRLPTGVNTEAFF
TGTGCCAGCAGCCGACTACCTACAGGGGTGAACACTGAAGCTTTCTTT
>TRBJ2-5|NA|TRBV7-2|TRBD2
CASSLGTRVETQYF
TGTGCCAGCAGCTTGGGGACTAGAGTAGAGACCCAGTACTTC
>TRBJ2-1|few|TRBV9|NA
CASSVLRGSNNEQFF
TGTGCCAGCAGCGTACTCCGGGGTAGCAACAATGAGCAGTTCTTC
>TRBJ1-4|NA|TRBV6-5|TRBD1
CASGRTGTNNEKLFF
TGTGCCAGTGGGAGGACAGGAACTAATAATGAAAAACTGTTTTTT
>TRBJ2-7|NA|TRBV6-6|TRBD1
CASRQQGASYEQYF
TGTGCCAGCAGGCAACAGGGGGCCTCCTACGAGCAGTACTTC
>TRBJ1-2|once|TRBV7-2|TRBD1
CASSLQGEDGGYTF
TGTGCCAGCAGCCTACAGGGGGAGGATGGTGGCTACACCTTC
>TRBJ2-5|NA|TRBV11-2|NA
CASSLRETQYF
TGTGCCAGCAGCTTACGCGAGACCCAGTACTTC
>TRBJ1-1|once|TRBV7-9|NA
CASSLITEAFF
TGTGCCAGCAGCTTAATCACTGAAGCTTTCTTT
>TRBJ2-7|NA|TRBV7-2|NA
CASSLRGGLPYEQYF
TGTGCCAGCAGCCTAAGGGGGGGCCTCCCTTACGAGCAGTACTTC
>TRBJ2-7|once|TRBV30|TRBD1
CAWSLNYYLGTGRTYEQYF
TGTGCCTGGAGTCTTAATTATTATCTGGGGACAGGCCGAACCTACGAGCAGTACTTC
>TRBJ2-5|NA|TRBV7-7|TRBD1
CASSFGQDGETQYF
TGTGCTAGCAGCTTTGGACAGGACGGGGAGACCCAGTACTTC
>TRBJ1-5|NA|TRBV2|NA
CASMADGYQPQHF
TGTGCCAGCATGGCAGATGGGTACCAGCCCCAGCATTTT
>TRBJ1-5|NA|TRBV29-1|NA
CSVLQGNQPQHF
TGCAGCGTCCTACAGGGTAATCAGCCCCAGCATTTT
>TRBJ2-3|few|TRBV9|TRBD1
CASSPGTGRRTDTQYF
TGTGCCAGCAGCCCAGGGACAGGGCGAAGAACAGATACGCAGTATTTT
>TRBJ2-3|NA|TRBV21-1|NA
CASSKARTGSSTDTQYF
TGTGCCAGCAGCAAAGCGAGGACAGGGTCGAGCACAGATACGCAGTATTTT
>TRBJ1-1|NA|TRBV29-1|TRBD1
CSVEAQGELDEAFF
TGCAGCGTTGAGGCCCAGGGGGAGCTAGATGAAGCTTTCTTT
>TRBJ2-5|NA|TRBV7-2|NA
CASSFGRGRETQYF
TGTGCCAGCAGCTTTGGGCGAGGGAGGGAGACCCAGTACTTC
>TRBJ2-3|NA|TRBV29-1|TRBD1
CSAGTGGTDTQYF
TGCAGCGCCGGGACAGGGGGCACAGATACGCAGTATTTT
>TRBJ2-7|NA|TRBV6-5|NA
CASSYSGSFDSYEQYF
TGTGCCAGCAGTTACTCCGGATCCTTTGACTCCTACGAGCAGTACTTC
>TRBJ2-3|NA|TRBV5-1|NA
CASSFRGAGPRADTQYF
TGCGCCAGCAGCTTCCGAGGCGCGGGGCCCAGGGCGGATACGCAGTATTTT
>TRBJ2-5|NA|TRBV7-9|TRBD1
CASSLFLGTAQISETQYF
TGTGCCAGCAGCTTATTCCTTGGGACAGCCCAAATCTCAGAGACCCAGTACTTC
>TRBJ1-5|NA|TRBV2|NA
CASAEAPRGPQHF
TGTGCCAGCGCAGAGGCACCTCGGGGGCCCCAGCATTTT
>TRBJ1-1|NA|TRBV28|NA
CASSRDTNTEAFF
TGTGCCAGCAGCCGAGACACGAACACTGAAGCTTTCTTT